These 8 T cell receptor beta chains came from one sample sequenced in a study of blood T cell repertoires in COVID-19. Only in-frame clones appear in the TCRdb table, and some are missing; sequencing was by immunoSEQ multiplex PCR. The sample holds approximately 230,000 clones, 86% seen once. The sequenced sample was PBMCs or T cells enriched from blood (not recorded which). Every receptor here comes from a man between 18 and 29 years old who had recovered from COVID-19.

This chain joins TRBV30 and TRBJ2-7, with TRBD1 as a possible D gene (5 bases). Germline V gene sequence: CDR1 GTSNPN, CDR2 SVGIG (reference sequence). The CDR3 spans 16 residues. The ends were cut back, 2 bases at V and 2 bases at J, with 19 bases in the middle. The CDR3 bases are TGTGCCTGGAGTACTCAGGGCATAGAGGTCCCCTACGAGCAGTACTTC. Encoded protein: CAWSTQGIEVPYEQYF.

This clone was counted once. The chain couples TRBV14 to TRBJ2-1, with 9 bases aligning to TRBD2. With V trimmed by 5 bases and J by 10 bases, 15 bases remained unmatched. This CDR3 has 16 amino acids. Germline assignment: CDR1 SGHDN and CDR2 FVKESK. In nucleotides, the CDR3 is TGTGCCAGCAGCAAAAGATTGGTAGCGGGAGACTGGGAGCAGTTCTTC. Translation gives CASSKRLVAGDWEQFF.

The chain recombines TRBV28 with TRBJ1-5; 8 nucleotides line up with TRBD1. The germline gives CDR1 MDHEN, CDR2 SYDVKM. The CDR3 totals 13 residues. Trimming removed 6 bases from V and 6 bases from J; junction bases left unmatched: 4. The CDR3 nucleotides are TGTGCCAGCAGAACAGGGGGAATTCAGCCCCAGCATTTT. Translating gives CASRTGGIQPQHF.

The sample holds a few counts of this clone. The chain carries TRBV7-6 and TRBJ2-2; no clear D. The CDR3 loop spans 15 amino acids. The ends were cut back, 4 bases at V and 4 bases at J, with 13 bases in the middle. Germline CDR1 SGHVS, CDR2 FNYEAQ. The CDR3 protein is CASSSPARSTGELFF. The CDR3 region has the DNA TGTGCCAGCAGCTCCCCGGCTAGGTCCACCGGGGAGCTGTTTTTT. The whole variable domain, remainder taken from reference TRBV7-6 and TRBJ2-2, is GAGVSQSPRYKVTKRGQDVALRCDPISGHVSLYWYRQALGQGPEFLTYFNYEAQQDKSGLPNDRFSAERPEGSISTLTIQRTEQRDSAMYRCASSSPARSTGELFFGEGSRLTVL.

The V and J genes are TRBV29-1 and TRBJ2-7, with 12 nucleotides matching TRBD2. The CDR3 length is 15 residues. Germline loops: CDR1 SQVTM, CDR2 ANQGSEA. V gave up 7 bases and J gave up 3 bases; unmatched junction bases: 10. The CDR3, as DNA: TGCAGCGCCGCTAGCGGGAGGGCCCCCCTCTACGAGCAGTACTTC. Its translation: CSAASGRAPLYEQYF.

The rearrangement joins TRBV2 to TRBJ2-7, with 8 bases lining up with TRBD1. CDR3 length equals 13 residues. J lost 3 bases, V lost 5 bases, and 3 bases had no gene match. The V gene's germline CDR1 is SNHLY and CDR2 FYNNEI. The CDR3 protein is CASSRDRSYEQYF. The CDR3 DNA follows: TGTGCCAGCAGTCGGGACAGGAGCTACGAGCAGTACTTC.

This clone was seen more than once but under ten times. The CDR3 sequence: CASNPRGEGTEAFF. Here the CDR3 DNA reads TGCGCCAGCAACCCCAGGGGAGAAGGCACTGAAGCTTTCTTT. The chain combines TRBV5-1 with TRBJ1-1; possible D gene TRBD1, 6 bases. Trimming stripped 6 bases from V and 4 bases from J, with 16 bases between. CDR3 size: 14 residues. Per the germline V gene, CDR1 is SGHRS and CDR2 is YFSETQ.

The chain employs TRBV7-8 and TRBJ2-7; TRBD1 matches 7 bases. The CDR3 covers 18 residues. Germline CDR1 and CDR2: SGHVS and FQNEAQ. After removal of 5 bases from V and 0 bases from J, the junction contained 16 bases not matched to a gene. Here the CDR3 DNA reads TGTGCCAGCAGCGAGTTCTCGGCAGGGGGAAGTTTCTCCTACGAGCAGTACTTC. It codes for CASSEFSAGGSFSYEQYF.